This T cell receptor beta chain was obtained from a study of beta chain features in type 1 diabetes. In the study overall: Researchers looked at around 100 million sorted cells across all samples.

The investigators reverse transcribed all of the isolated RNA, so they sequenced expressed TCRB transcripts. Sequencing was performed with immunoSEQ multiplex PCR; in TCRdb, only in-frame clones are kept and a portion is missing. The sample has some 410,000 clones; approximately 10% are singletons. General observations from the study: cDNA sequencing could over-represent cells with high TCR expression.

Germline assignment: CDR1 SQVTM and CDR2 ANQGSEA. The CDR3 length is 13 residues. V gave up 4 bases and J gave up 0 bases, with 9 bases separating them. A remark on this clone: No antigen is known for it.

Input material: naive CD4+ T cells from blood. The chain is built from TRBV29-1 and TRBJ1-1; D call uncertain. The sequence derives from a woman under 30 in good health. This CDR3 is CSVVRTVNTEAFF. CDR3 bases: TGCAGCGTTGTCAGGACGGTGAACACTGAAGCTTTCTTT.